This T cell receptor (beta chain) was recorded in a study of T cell responses to AZD1222 COVID-19 vaccine. CDR1 SGHAT and CDR2 FQNNGV come from the germline V gene. CDR3 length: 14 residues. V was clipped by 5 bases and J by 9 bases; unmatched bases: 9. Profiled with immunoSEQ multiplex PCR; TCRdb holds only in-frame clones, not every one. The table includes roughly 200,000 clones, 80% to 90% detected once. Of note for this clone: Its specificity is unknown.

Study-level results: Epitopes outside B.1.351 and B.1.1.7 mutated regions reportedly drew nearly half of spike TCRs. At study baseline, merely six AZD1222 recipients were seropositive. There were mostly white British donors and more females than males, and clonal diversity was possibly underestimated.

The TCR comes from an adult in good health. Sequencing was performed on peripheral blood, taken on day 0 of AZD1222 vaccination. This chain links TRBV11-2 with TRBJ2-1; 8 bases are shared with TRBD2. Here the CDR3 reads CASSLRGGRSEQFF. CDR3 DNA sequence: TGTGCCAGCAGCCTCCGGGGGGGCCGAAGTGAGCAGTTCTTC. The full variable domain, its missing parts supplied by reference TRBV11-2 and TRBJ2-1, is EAGVAQSPRYKIIEKRQSVAFWCNPISGHATLYWYQQILGQGPKLLIQFQNNGVVDDSQLPKDRFSAERLKGVDSTLKIQPAKLEDSAVYLCASSLRGGRSEQFFGPGTRLTVL.